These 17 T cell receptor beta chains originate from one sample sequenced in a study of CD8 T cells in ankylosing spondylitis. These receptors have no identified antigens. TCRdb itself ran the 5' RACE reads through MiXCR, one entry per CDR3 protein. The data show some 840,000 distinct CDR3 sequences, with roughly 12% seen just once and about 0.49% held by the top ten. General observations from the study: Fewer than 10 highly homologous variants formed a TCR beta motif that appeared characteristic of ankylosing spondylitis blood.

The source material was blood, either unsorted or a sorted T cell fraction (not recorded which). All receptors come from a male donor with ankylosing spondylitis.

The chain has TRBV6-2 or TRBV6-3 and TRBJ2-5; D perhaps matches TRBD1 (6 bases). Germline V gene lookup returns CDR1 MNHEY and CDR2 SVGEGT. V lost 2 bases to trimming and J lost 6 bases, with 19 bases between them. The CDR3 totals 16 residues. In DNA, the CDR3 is TGTGCCAGCAGTTACCAAAAGACAGGCTACGGGAAGACCCAGTACTTC. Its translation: CASSYQKTGYGKTQYF.

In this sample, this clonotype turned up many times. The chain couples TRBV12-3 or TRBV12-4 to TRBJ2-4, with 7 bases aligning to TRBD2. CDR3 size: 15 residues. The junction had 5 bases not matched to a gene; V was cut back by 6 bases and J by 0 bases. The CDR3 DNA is TGTGCCAGCAGGCCCAGCGGGGTAGCCAAAAACATTCAGTACTTC. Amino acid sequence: CASRPSGVAKNIQYF.

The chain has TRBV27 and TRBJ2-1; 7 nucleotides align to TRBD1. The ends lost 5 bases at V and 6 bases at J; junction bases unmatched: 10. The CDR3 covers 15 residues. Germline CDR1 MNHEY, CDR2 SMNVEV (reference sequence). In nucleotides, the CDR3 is TGTGCCAGCAGTCAGACAGGGCGTAATTTCAATGAGCAGTTCTTC. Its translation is CASSQTGRNFNEQFF.

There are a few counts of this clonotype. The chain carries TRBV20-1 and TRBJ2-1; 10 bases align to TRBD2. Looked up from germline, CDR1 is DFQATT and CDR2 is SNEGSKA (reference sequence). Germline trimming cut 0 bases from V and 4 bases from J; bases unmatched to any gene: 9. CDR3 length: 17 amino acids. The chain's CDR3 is CSARDLTSGAAYNEQFF. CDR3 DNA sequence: TGCAGTGCTAGAGATCTAACTAGCGGGGCAGCTTACAATGAGCAGTTCTTC.

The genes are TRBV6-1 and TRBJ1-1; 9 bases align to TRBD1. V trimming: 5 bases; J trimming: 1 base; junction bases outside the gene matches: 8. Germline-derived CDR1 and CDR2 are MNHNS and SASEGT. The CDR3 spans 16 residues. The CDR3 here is CASSRRDRVWNTEAFF. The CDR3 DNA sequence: TGTGCCAGCAGTCGCCGGGACAGGGTGTGGAACACTGAAGCTTTCTTT.

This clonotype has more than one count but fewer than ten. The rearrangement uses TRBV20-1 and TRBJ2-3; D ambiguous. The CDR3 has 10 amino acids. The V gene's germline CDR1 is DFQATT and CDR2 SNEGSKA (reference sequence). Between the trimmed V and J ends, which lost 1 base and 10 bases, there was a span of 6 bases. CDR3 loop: CSARGYSQYF. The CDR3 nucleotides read TGCAGTGCTAGAGGTTATTCGCAGTATTTT.

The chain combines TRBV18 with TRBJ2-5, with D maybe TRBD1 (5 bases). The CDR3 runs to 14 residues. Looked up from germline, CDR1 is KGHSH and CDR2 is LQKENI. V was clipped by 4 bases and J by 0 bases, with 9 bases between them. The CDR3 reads CASSLQENQETQYF. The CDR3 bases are TGTGCCAGCTCACTACAGGAGAACCAAGAGACCCAGTACTTC.

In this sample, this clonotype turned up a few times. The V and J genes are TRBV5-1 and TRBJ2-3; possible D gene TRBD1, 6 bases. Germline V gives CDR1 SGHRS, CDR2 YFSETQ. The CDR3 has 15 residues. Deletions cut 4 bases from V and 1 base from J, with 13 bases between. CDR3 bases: TGCGCCAGCAGCACCGAGGGGGACGGCACAGATACGCAGTATTTT. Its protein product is CASSTEGDGTDTQYF.

The CDR3 reads CASSWGRDRQETQYF. The CDR3 DNA is TGTGCCAGCAGCTGGGGGCGGGACAGACAAGAGACCCAGTACTTC. The genes are TRBV5-4 and TRBJ2-5; possibly TRBD1 for D (7 bases). Germline-derived CDR1 and CDR2 are SGHNT and YYREEE (reference sequence). The CDR3 runs 15 residues. V lost 3 bases and J 2 bases, leaving 14 bases between the germline ends.

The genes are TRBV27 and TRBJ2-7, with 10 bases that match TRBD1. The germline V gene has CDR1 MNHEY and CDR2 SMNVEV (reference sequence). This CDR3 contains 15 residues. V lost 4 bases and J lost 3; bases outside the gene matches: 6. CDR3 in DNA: TGTGCCAGCAGTTCCACCGGGACAGGGGACTACGAGCAGTACTTC. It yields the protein CASSSTGTGDYEQYF.

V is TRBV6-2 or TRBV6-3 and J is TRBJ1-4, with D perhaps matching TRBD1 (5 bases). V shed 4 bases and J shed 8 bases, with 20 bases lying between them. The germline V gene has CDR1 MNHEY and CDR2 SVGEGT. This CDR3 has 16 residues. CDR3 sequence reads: CASSFGTLTWMEKLFF. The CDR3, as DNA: TGTGCCAGCAGTTTCGGGACGTTGACATGGATGGAAAAACTGTTTTTT.

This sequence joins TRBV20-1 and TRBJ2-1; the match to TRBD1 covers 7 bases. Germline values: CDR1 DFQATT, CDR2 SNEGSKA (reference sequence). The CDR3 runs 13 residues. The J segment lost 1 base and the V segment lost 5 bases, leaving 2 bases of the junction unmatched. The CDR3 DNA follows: TGCAGTGCTGAGACAGGGTCCTACAATGAGCAGTTCTTC. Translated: CSAETGSYNEQFF.

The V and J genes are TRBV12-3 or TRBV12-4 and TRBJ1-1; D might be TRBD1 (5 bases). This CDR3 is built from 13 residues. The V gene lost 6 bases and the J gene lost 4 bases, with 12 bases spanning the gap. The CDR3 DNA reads TGTGCCAGCAGCCGCCGTGGGGGCACTGAAGCTTTCTTT. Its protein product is CASSRRGGTEAFF.

In nucleotides, the CDR3 is TGCAGGGCCCCGGGACAGCGTGGGGGTGGCTACACCTTC. Translated: CRAPGQRGGGYTF. The chain links TRBV20-1 to TRBJ1-2; TRBD1 matches 7 bases. The CDR3 sequence is 13 residues long. Per germline, CDR1 DFQATT and CDR2 SNEGSKA (reference sequence).

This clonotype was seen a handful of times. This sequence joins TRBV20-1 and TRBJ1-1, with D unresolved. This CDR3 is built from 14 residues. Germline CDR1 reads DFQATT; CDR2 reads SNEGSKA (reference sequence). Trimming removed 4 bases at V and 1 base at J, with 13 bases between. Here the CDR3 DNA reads TGCAGTGCTAAAAGAGCTAGTTCGAACACTGAAGCTTTCTTT. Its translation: CSAKRASSNTEAFF.

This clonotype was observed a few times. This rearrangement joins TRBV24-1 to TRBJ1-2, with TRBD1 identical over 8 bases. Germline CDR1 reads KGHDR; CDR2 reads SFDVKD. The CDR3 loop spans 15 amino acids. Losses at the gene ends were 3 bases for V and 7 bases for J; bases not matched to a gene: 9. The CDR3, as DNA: TGTGCCACCAGTGATGACGGGACAGGCGGGGTTGGCTACACCTTC. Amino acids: CATSDDGTGGVGYTF.

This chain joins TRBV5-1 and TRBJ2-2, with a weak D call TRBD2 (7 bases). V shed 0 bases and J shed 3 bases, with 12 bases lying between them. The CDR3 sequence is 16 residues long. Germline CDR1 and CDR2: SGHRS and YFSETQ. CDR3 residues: CASSLAGGQDTGELFF. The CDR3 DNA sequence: TGCGCCAGCAGCTTGGCCGGGGGGCAAGACACCGGGGAGCTGTTTTTT.